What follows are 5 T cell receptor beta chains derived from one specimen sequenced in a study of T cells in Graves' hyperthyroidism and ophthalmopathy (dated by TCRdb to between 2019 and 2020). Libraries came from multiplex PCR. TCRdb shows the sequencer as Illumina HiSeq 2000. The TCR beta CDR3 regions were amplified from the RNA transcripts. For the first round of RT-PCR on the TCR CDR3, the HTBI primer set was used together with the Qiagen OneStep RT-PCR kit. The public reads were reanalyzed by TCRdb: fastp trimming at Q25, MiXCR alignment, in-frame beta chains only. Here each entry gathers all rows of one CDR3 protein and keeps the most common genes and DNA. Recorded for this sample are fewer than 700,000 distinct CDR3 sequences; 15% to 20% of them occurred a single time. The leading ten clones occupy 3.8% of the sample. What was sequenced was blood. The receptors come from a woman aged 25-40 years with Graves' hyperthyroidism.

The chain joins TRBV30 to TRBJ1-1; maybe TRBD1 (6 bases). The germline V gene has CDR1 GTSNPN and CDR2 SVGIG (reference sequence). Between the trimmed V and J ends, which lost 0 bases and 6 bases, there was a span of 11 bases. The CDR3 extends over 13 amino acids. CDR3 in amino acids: CAWSVAGAAEAFF. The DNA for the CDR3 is TGTGCCTGGAGTGTAGCAGGGGCCGCTGAAGCTTTCTTT. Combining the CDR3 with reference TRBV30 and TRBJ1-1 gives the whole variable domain SQTIHQWPATLVQPVGSPLSLECTVEGTSNPNLYWYRQAAGRGLQLLFYSVGIGQISSEVPQNLSASRPQDRQFILSSKKLLLSDSGFYLCAWSVAGAAEAFFGQGTRLTVV.

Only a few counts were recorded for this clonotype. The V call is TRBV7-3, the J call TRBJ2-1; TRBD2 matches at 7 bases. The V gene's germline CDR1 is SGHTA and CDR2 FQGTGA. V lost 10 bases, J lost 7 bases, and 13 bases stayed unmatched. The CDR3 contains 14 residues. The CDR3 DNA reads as TGTGCCAACCCCGTGGCGGGAGTGGATAATGAGCAGTTCTTC. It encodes CANPVAGVDNEQFF.

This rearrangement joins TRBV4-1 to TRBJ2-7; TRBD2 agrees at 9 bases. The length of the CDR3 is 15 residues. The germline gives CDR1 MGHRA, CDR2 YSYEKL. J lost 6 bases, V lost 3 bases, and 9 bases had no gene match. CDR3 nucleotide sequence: TGCGCCAGCAGCCACGATAGCGGGAGCCAAATCGAGCAGTACTTC. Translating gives CASSHDSGSQIEQYF.

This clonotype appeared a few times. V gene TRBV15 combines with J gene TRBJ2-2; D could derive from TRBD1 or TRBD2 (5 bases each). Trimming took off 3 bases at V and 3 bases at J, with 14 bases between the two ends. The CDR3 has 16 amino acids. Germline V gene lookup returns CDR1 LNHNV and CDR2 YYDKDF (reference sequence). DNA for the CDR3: TGTGCCACCAGCAGTACTTATGGGACCTACACCGGGGAGCTGTTTTTT. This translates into CATSSTYGTYTGELFF.

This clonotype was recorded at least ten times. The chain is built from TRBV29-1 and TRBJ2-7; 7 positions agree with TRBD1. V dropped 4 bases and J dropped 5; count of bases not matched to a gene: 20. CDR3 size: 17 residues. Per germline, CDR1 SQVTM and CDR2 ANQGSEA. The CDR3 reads CSVADRDSVSSIHEQYF. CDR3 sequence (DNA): TGCAGCGTTGCAGACCGGGACAGCGTTTCTAGTATCCACGAGCAGTACTTC.